These 10 T cell receptor beta chains were all obtained from the same sample, sequenced in a study of cytomegalovirus exposure and HLA in healthy donors (dated by TCRdb to the late 2010s). Libraries were built with the immunoSEQ multiplex PCR assay. The multiplex PCR relied on a mix of 60 forward primers for TCR Vbeta segments and 13 reverse primers for TCR Jbeta segments. The table was pulled from immuneACCESS by TCRdb, which kept in-frame rearrangements only. Such tables lose some clones; where checked, under half of the loss comes from unresolved V genes, and the rest has no known cause. This sample's table has entries for 150,000 to 200,000 clones. The ten largest clones capture 2.1% of the sample. The specimen was PBMCs. All receptors come from a man aged 25-45 years in good health and CMV-seronegative.

V usage is TRBV5-4 and J usage is TRBJ2-7; 9 bases are a match to TRBD2. This CDR3 region has 16 residues. Germline V lookup: CDR1 SGHNT, CDR2 YYREEE (reference sequence). Trimming at V came to 3 bases and at J to 4 bases, leaving 11 bases not matched to a gene. The CDR3 DNA reads TGTGCCAGCAGCTGGGGGTCTGGACTAGCGACATACGAGCAGTACTTC. It encodes CASSWGSGLATYEQYF.

The chain links TRBV5-4 to TRBJ2-3, with 10 nucleotides matching TRBD2. Germline loops: CDR1 SGHNT, CDR2 YYREEE (reference sequence). Unmatched junction bases numbered 11, after V lost 4 bases and J lost 6 bases. The CDR3 is 16 amino acids. The CDR3 sequence: CASSPFASGRADTQYF. CDR3 DNA sequence: TGTGCCAGCAGCCCCTTCGCTAGCGGGAGAGCCGATACGCAGTATTTT.

V is TRBV27 and J is TRBJ2-7, with 10 positions matching TRBD2. The CDR3 is 18 amino acids. Germline assignment: CDR1 MNHEY and CDR2 SMNVEV (reference sequence). Trimming took 5 bases from V and 6 from J; bases not matched to a gene: 19. CDR3 sequence reads: CASSPGGIAGGPAPEQYF. In nucleotides, the CDR3 is TGTGCCAGCAGTCCGGGCGGGATAGCGGGAGGCCCCGCCCCCGAGCAGTACTTC.

The V call is TRBV27, the J call TRBJ1-1; 7 bases are a match to TRBD1. The V and J ends lost 7 bases and 4 bases, in that order; junction bases with no gene match: 9. Per germline, CDR1 MNHEY and CDR2 SMNVEV (reference sequence). The CDR3 consists of 14 residues. The CDR3 is CASNPVAGGTEAFF. The CDR3 DNA reads TGTGCCAGCAACCCCGTCGCAGGGGGCACTGAAGCTTTCTTT.

This chain joins TRBV15 and TRBJ1-3; D is possibly TRBD1 (5 bases). Germline-derived CDR1 and CDR2 are LNHNV and YYDKDF (reference sequence). Trimming left V 3 bases short and J 0 bases short, with 15 bases between. The CDR3 length is 17 residues. For the CDR3, the DNA is TGTGCCACCAGCAGTCCCGATCGGGGGTTCTCTGGAAACACCATATATTTT. Amino acid sequence: CATSSPDRGFSGNTIYF.

The chain links TRBV5-1 to TRBJ2-5; 7 bases fit TRBD2. The end of the DNA aligns better with TRBJ2-7, so the J call may be wrong. Germline V gene lookup returns CDR1 SGHRS and CDR2 YFSETQ. The CDR3 extends over 15 amino acids. Written as DNA, the CDR3 is TGCGCCAGCAGCTTGAGCGGGGCCAGCTCCTACGAGCAGTACTTC. It codes for CASSLSGASSYEQYF.

This CDR3 is CASSVGTGSGDTQYF. The CDR3, as DNA: TGTGCCAGCAGCGTAGGGACAGGGTCGGGAGATACGCAGTATTTT. The chain is built from TRBV9 and TRBJ2-3; 8 nucleotides match TRBD1. The CDR3 has 15 residues. With V trimmed by 0 bases and J by 5 bases, 5 bases remained unmatched. Germline CDR1 and CDR2: SGDLS and YYNGEE.

The genes are TRBV6-1 and TRBJ2-7; D gene unclear. The CDR3 has 13 residues. Germline V lookup: CDR1 MNHNS, CDR2 SASEGT. The ends were cut back, 4 bases at V and 2 bases at J, with 9 bases in the middle. The CDR3: CASSVSETYEQYF. For the CDR3, the DNA is TGTGCCAGCAGTGTGTCGGAGACCTACGAGCAGTACTTC.

The chain has TRBV5-4 and TRBJ2-7; 10 bases fit TRBD2. The CDR3 is made up of 16 amino acids. Trimming removed 4 bases from V and 4 bases from J; junction bases left unmatched: 11. From germline, CDR1 is SGHNT and CDR2 YYREEE (reference sequence). CDR3 DNA sequence: TGTGCCAGCAGCCCGCGGGGGACTAGCGCCTTTTACGAGCAGTACTTC. Encoded protein: CASSPRGTSAFYEQYF.

This chain uses TRBV9 with TRBJ2-2; TRBD1 matches at 9 bases. CDR1 is SGDLS, CDR2 YYNGEE, per germline. J was trimmed by 4 bases and V by 2 bases; bases with no gene match: 6. This CDR3 region has 16 residues. The CDR3 DNA sequence: TGTGCCAGCAGCGTTTACAGGGGGCGCGGCACCGGGGAGCTGTTTTTT. This sequence encodes CASSVYRGRGTGELFF.